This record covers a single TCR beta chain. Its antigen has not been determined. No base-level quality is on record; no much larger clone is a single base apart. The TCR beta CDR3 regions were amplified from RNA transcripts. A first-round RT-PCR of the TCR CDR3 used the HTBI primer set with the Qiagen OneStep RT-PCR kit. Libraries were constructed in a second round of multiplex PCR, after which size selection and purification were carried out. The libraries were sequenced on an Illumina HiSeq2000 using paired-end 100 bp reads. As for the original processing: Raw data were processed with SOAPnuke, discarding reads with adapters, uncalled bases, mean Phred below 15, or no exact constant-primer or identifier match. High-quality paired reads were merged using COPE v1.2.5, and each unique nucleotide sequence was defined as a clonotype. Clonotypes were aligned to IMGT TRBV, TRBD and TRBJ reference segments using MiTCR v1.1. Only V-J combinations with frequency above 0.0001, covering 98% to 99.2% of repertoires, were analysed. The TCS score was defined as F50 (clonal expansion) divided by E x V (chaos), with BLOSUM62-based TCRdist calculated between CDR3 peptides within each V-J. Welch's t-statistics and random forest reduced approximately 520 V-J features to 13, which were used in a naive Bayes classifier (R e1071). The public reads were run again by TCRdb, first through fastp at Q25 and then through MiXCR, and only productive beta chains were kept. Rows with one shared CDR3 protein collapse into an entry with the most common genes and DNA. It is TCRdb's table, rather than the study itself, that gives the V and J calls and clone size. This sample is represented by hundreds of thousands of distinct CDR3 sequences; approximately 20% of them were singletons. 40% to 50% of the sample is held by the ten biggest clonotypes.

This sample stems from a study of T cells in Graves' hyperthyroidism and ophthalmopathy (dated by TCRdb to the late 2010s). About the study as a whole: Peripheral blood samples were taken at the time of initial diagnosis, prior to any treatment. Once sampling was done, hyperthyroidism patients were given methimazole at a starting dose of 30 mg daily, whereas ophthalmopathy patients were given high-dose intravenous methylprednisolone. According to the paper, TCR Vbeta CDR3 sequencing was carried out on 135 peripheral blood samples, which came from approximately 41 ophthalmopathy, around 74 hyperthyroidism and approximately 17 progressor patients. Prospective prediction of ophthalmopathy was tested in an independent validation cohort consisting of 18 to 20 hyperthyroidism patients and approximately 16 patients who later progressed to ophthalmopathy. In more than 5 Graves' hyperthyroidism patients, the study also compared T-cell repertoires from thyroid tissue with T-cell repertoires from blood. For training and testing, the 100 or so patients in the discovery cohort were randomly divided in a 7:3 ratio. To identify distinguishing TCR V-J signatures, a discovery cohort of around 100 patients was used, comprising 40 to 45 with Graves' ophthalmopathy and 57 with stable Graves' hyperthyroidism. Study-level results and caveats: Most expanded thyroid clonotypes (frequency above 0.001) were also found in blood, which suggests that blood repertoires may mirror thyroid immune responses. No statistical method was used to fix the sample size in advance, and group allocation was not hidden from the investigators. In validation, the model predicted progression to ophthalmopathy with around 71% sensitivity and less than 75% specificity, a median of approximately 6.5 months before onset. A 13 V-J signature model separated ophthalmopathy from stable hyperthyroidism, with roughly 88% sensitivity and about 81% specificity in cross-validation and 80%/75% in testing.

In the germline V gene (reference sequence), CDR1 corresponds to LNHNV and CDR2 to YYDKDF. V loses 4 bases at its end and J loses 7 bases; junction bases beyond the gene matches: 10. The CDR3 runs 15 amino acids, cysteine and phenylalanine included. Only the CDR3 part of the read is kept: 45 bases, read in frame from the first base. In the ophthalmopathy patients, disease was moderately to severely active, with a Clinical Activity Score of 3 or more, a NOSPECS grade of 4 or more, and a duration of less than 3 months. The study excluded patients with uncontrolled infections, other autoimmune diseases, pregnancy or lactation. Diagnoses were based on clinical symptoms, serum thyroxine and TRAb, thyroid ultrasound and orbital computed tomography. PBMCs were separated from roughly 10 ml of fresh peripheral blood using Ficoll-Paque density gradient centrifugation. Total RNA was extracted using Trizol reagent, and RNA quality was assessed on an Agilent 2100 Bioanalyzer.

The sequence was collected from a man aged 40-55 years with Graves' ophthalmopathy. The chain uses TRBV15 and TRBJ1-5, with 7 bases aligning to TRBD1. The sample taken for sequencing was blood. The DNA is TGTGCCACCAGCACAGTCGCAGGGGGAGGGCAGCCCCAGCATTTT. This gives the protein CATSTVAGGGQPQHF. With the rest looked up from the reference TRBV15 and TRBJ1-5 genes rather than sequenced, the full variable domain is DAMVIQNPRYQVTQFGKPVTLSCSQTLNHNVMYWYQQKSSQAPKLLFHYYDKDFNNEADTPDNFQSRRPNTSFCFLDIRSPGLGDTAMYLCATSTVAGGGQPQHFGDGTRLSIL.